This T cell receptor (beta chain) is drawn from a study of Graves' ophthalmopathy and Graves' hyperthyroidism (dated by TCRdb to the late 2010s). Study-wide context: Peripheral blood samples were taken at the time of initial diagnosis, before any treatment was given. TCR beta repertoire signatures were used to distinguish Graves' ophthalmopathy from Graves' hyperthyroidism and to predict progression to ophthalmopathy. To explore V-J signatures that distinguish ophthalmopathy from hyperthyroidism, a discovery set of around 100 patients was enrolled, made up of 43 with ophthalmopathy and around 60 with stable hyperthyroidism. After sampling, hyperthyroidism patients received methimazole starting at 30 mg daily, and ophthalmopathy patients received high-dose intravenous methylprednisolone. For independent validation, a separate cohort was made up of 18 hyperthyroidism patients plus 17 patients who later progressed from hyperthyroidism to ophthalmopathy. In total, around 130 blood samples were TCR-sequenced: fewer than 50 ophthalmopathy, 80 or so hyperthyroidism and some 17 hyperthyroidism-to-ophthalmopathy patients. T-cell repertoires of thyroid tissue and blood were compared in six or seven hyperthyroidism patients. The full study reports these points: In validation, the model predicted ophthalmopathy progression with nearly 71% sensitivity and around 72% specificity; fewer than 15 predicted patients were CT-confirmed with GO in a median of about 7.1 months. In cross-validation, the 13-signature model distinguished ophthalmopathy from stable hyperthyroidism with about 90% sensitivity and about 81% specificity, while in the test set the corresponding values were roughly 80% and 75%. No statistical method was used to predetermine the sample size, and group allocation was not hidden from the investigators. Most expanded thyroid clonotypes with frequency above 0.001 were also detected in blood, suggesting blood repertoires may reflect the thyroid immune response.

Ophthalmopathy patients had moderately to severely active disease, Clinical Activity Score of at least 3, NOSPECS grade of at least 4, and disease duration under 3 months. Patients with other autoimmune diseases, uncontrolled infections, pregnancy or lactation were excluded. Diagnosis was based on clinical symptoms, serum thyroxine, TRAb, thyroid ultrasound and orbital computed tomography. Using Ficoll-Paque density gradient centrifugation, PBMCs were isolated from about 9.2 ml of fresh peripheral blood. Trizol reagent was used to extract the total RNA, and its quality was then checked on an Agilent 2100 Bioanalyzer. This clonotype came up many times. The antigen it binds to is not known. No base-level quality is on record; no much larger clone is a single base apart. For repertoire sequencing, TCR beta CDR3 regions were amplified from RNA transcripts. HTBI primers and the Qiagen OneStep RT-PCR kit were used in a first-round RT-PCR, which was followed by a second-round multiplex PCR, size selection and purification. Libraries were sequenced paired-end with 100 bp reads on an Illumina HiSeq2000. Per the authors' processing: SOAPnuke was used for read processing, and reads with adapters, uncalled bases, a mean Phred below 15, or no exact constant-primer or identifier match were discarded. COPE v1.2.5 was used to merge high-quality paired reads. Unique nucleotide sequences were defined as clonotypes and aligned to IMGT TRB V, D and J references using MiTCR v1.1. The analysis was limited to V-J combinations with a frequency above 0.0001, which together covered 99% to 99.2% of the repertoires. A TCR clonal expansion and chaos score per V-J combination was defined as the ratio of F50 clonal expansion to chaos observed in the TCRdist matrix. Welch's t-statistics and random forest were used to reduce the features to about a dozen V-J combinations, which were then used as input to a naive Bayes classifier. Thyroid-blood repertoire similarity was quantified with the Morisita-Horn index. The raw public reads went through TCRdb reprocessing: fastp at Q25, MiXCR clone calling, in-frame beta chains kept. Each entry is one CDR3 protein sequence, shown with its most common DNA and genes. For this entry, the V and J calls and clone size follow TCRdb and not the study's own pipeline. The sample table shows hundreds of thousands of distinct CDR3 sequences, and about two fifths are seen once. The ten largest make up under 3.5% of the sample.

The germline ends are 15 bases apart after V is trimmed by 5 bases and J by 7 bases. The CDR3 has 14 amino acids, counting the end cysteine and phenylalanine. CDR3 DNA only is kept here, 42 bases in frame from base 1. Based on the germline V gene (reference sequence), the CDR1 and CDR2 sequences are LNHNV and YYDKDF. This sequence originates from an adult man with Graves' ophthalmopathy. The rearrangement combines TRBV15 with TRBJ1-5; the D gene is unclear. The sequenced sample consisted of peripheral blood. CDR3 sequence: CATSQGQGFQPQHF. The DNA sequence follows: TGTGCCACCAGCCAAGGCCAAGGGTTCCAGCCCCAGCATTTT.